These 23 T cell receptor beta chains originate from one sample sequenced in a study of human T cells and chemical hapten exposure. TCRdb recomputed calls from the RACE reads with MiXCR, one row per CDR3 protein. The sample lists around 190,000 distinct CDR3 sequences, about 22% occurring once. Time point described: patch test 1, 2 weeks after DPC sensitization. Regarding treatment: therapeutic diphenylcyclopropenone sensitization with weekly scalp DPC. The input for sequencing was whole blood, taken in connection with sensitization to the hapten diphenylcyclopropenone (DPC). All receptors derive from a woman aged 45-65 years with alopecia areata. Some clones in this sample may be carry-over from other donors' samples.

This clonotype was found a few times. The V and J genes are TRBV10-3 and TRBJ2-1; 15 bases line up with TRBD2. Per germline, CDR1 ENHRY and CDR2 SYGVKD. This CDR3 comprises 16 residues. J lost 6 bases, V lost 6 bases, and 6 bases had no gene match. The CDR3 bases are TGTGCCATCAGGCCGGGACTAGCGGGAGGAACCAATGAGCAGTTCTTC. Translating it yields CAIRPGLAGGTNEQFF.

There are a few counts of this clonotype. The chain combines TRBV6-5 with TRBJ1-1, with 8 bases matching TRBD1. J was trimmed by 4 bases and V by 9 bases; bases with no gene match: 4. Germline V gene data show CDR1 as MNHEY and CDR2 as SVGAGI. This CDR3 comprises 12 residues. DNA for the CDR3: TGTGCCAGTACTACAGGGGGCACTGAAGCTTTCTTT. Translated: CASTTGGTEAFF.

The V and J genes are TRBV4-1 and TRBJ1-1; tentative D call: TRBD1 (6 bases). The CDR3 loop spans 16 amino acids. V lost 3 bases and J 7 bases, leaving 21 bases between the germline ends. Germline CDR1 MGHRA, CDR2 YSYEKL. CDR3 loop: CASSHRIQGRTGEAFF. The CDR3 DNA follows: TGCGCCAGCAGCCACCGAATACAGGGCCGAACCGGTGAAGCTTTCTTT.

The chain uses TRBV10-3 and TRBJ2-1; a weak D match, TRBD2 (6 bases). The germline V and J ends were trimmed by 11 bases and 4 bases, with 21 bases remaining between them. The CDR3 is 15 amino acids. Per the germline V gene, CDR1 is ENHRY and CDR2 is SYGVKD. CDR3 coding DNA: TGTGCCTCCGGAAGGCGGGAACTCGGATACAATGAGCAGTTCTTC. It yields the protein CASGRRELGYNEQFF.

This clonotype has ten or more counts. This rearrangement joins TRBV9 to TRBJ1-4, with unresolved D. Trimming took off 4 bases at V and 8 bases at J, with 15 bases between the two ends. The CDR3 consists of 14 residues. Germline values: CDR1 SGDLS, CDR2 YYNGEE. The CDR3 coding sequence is TGTGCCAGCAGCAAAGACCAGGCGGAGGAAAAACTGTTTTTT. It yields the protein CASSKDQAEEKLFF.

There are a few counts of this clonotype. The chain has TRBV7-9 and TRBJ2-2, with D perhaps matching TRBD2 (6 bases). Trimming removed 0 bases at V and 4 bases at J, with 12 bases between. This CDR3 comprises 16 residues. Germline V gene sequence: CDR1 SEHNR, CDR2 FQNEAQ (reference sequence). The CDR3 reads CASSLARDSATGELFF. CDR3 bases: TGTGCCAGCAGCTTAGCACGGGACTCCGCCACCGGGGAGCTGTTTTTT.

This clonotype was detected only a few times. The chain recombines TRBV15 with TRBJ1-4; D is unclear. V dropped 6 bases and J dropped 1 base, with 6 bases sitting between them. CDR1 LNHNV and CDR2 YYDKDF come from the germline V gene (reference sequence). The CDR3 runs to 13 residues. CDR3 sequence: CATSRGTNEKLFF. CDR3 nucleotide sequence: TGTGCCACCAGTCGAGGAACTAATGAAAAACTGTTTTTT.

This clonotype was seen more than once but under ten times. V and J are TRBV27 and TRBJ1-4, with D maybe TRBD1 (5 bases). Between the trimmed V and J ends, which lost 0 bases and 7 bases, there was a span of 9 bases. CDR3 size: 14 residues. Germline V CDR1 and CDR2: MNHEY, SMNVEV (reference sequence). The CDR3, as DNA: TGTGCCAGCAGTTTATCGGGACGGATTGAAAAACTGTTTTTT. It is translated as CASSLSGRIEKLFF.

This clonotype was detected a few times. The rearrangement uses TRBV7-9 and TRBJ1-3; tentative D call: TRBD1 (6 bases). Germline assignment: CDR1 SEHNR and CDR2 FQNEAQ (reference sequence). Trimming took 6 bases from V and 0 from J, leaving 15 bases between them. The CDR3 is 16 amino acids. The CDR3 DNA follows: TGTGCCAGCAGACAAAATACAGGGCCCTCTGGAAACACCATATATTTT. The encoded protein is CASRQNTGPSGNTIYF.

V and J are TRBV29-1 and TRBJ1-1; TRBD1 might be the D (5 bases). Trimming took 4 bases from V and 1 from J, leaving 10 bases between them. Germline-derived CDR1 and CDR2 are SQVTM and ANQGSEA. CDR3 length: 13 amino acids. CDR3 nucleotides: TGCAGCGTTGGGTGGGGCGAGAACACTGAAGCTTTCTTT. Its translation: CSVGWGENTEAFF.

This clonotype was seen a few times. The CDR3 region is CATTPSGVRRTGELFF. For the CDR3, the DNA is TGTGCCACCACACCGAGTGGGGTTAGGAGAACCGGGGAGCTGTTTTTT. The chain is built from TRBV6-2 or TRBV6-3 and TRBJ2-2; D gene ambiguous. Looked up from germline, CDR1 is MNHEY and CDR2 is SVGEGT. V was clipped by 10 bases and J by 5 bases, with 23 bases between them. CDR3 length equals 16 residues.

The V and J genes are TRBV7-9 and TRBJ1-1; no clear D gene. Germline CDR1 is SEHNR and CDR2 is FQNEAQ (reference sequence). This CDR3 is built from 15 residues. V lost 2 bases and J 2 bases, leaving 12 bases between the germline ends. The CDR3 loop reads CASSLLIQLNTEAFF. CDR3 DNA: TGTGCCAGCAGCTTACTGATACAGTTAAACACTGAAGCTTTCTTT.

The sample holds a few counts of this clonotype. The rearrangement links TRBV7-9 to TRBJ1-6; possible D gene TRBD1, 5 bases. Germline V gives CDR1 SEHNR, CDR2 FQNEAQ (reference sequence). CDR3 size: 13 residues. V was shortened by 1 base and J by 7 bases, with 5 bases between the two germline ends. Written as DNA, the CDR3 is TGTGCCAGCAGCTTAGAGGGGAATTCACCCCTCCACTTT. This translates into CASSLEGNSPLHF. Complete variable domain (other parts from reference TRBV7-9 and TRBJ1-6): DTGVSQNPRHKITKRGQNVTFRCDPISEHNRLYWYRQTLGQGPEFLTYFQNEAQLEKSRLLSDRFSAERPKGSFSTLEIQRTEQGDSAMYLCASSLEGNSPLHFGNGTRLTVT.

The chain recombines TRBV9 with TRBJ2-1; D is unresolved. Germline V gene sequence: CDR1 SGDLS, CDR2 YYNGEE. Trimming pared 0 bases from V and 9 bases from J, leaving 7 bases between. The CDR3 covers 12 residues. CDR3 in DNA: TGTGCCAGCAGCGTAGAGTCCCGTGAGCAGTTCTTC. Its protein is CASSVESREQFF.

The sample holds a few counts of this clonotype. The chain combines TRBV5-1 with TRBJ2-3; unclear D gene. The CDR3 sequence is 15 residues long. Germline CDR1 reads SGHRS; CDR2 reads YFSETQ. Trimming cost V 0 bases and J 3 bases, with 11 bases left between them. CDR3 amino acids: CASSLAGQQTDTQYF. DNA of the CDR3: TGCGCCAGCAGCTTGGCCGGTCAGCAGACAGATACGCAGTATTTT.

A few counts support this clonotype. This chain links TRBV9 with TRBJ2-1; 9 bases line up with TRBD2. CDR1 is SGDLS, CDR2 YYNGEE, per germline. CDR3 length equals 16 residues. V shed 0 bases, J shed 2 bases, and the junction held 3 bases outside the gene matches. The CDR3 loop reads CASSVAASGAYNEQFF. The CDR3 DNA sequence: TGTGCCAGCAGCGTAGCGGCTAGCGGGGCCTACAATGAGCAGTTCTTC.

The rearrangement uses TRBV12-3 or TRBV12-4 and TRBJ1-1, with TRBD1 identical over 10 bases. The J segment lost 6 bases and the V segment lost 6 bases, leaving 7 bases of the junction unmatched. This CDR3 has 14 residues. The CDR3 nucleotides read TGTGCCAGCAGCCAGACAGGGGGCAGCGCTGAAGCTTTCTTT. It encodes CASSQTGGSAEAFF.

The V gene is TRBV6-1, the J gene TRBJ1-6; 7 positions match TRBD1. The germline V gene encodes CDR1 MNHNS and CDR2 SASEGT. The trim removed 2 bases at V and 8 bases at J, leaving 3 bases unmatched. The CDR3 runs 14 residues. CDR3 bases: TGTGCCAGCAGTGAATCGGGACAGTATTCACCCCTCCACTTT. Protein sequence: CASSESGQYSPLHF.

The DNA for the CDR3 is TGTGCCAGCAGTACGGGGACGCGGGGGAGGTACAATGAGCAGTTCTTC. It yields the protein CASSTGTRGRYNEQFF. J is TRBJ2-1 and V is TRBV6-1; 7 bases match TRBD2. CDR1 MNHNS and CDR2 SASEGT come from the germline V gene. Trimming removed 5 bases from V and 4 bases from J; junction bases left unmatched: 11. The CDR3 runs 16 residues.

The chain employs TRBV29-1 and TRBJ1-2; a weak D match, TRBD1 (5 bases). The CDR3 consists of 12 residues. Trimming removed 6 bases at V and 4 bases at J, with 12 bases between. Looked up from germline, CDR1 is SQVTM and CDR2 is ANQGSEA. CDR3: CSVLSDSYGYTF. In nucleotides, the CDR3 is TGCAGCGTACTTTCCGACAGCTATGGCTACACCTTC.

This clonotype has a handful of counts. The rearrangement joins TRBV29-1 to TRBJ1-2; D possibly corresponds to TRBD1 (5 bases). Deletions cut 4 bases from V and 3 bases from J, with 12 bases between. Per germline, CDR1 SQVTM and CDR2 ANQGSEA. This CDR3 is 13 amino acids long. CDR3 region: CSVGAGTDYGYTF. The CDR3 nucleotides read TGCAGCGTTGGGGCAGGGACCGACTATGGCTACACCTTC.

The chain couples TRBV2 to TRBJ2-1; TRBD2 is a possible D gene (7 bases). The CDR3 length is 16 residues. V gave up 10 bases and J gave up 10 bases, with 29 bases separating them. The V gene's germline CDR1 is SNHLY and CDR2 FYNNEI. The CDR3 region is CATLLGLVERQGEQFF. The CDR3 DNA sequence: TGTGCCACCCTTCTAGGACTAGTGGAACGCCAGGGGGAGCAGTTCTTC.

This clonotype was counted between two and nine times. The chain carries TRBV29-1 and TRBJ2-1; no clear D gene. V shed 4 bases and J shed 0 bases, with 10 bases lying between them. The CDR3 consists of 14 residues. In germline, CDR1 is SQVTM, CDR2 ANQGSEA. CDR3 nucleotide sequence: TGCAGCGTTGTGGTAGCATTCTCCTACAATGAGCAGTTCTTC. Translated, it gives CSVVVAFSYNEQFF.